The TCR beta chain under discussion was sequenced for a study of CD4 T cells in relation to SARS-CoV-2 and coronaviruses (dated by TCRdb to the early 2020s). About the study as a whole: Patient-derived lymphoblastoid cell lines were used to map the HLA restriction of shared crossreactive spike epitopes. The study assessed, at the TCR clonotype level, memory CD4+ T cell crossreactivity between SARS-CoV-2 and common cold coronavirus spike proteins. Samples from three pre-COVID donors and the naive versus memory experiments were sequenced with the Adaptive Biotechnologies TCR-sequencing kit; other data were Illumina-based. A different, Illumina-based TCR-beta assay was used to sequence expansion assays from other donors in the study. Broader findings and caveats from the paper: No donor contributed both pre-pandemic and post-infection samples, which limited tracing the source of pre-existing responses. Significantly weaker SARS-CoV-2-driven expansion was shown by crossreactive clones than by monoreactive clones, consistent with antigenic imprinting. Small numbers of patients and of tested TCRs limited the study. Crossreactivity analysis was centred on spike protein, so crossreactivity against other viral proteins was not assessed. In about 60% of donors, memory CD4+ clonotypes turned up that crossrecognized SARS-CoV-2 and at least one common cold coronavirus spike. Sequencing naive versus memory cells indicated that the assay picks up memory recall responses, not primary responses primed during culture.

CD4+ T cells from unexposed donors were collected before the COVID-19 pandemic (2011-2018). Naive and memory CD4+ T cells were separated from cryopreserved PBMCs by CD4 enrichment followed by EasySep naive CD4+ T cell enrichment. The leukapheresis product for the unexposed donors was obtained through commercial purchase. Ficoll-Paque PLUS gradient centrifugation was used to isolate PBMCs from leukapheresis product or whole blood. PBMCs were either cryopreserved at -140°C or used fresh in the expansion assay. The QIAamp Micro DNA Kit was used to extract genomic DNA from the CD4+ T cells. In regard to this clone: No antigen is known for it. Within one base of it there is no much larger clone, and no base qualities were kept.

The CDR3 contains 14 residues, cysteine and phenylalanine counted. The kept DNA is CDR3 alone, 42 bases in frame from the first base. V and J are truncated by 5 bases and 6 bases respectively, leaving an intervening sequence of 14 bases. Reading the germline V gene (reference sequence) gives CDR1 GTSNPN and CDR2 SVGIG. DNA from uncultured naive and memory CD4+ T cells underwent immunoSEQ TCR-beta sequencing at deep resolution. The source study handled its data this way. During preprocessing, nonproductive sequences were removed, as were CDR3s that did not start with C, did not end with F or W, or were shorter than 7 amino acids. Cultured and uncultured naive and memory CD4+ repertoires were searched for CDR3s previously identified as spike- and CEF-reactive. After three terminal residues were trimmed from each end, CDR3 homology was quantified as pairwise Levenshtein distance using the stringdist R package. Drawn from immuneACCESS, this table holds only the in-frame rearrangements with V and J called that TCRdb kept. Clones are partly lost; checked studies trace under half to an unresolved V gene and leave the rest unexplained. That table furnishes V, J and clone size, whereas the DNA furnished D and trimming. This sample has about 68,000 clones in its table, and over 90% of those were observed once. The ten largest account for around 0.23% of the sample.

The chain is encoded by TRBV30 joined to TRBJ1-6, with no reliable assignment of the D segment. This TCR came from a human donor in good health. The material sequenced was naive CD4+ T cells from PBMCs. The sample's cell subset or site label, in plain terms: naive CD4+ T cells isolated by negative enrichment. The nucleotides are TGTGCCTGGGATGGCCATTCGACTAATTCACCCCTCCACTTT. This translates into CAWDGHSTNSPLHF.